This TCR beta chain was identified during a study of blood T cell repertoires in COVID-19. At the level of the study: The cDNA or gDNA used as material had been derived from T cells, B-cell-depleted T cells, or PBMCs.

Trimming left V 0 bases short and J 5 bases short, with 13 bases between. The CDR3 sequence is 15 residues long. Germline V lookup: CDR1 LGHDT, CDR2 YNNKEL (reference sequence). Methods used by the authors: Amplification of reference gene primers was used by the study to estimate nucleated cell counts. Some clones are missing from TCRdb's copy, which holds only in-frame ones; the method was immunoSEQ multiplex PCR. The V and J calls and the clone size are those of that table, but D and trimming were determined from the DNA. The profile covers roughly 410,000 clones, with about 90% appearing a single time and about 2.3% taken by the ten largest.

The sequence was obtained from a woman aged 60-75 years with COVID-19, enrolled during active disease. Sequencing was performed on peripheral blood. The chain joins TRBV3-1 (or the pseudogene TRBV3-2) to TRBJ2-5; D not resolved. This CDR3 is CASSQEVGVSETQYF. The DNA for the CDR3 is TGTGCCAGCAGCCAAGAAGTTGGAGTCAGTGAGACCCAGTACTTC.